This T cell receptor beta chain was sequenced in a study of cytomegalovirus exposure and HLA in healthy donors. Clones were read by immunoSEQ multiplex PCR, and TCRdb kept only the in-frame ones, dropping some. Of fewer than 150,000 clones in the sample, about 82% were seen once. V was clipped by 5 bases and J by 9 bases; unmatched bases: 6. From germline, CDR1 is MNHEY and CDR2 SMNVEV (reference sequence). This CDR3 has 13 amino acids. Whole-study findings and limits: Most TCR sequences were seen very rarely across donors, but some public TCRs occurred in many. Confirmation in vitro established that a few CMV-associated chains were specific for CMV antigens. Reports credit the classifier with highly specific, highly sensitive diagnosis of cytomegalovirus status.

Points on this clone: As yet, its antigen is unknown.

Sequences were obtained from PBMCs. The chain links TRBV27 to TRBJ1-1, with 10 bases fitting TRBD1. This clonotype was sampled from a man in his late teens or twenties in good health and CMV-seronegative. The CDR3 nucleotides read TGTGCCAGCAGTCAACGGGACAGGGGTAAAGCTTTCTTT. Amino acid sequence: CASSQRDRGKAFF.